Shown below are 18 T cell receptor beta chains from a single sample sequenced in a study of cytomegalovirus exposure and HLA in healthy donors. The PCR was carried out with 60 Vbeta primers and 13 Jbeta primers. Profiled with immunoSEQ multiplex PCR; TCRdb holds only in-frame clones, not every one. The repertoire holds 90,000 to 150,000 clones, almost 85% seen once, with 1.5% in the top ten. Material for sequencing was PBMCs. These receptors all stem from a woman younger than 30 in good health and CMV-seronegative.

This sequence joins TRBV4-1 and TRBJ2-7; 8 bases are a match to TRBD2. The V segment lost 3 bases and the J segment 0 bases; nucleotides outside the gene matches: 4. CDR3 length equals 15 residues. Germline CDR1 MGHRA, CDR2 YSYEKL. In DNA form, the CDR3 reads TGCGCCAGCAGCCACGGACTAGCAAGCTCCTACGAGCAGTACTTC. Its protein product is CASSHGLASSYEQYF.

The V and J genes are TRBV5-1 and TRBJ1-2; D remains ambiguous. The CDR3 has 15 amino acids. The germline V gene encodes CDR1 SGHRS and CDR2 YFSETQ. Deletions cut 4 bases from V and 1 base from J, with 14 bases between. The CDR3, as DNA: TGCGCCAGCAGCAACGGACTGACTCTTAACTATGGCTACACCTTC. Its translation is CASSNGLTLNYGYTF.

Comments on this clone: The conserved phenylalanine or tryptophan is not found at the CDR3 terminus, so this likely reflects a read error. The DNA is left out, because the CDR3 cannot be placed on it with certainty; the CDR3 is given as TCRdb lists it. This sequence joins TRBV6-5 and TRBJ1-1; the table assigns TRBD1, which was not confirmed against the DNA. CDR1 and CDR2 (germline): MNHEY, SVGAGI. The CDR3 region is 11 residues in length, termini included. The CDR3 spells CASSSTVRGPI.

The CDR3 nucleotides read TGTGCCAGCAGGGTAGGACAGGCCTCTAACTATGGCTACACCTTC. This sequence encodes CASRVGQASNYGYTF. This chain joins TRBV2 and TRBJ1-2; 7 bases map to TRBD1. Germline trimming cut 6 bases from V and 0 bases from J; bases unmatched to any gene: 7. The germline CDR1 and CDR2 sequences are SNHLY and FYNNEI. CDR3 length equals 15 residues. The full variable domain, completed using reference TRBV2 and TRBJ1-2, is EPEVTQTPSHQVTQMGQEVILRCVPISNHLYFYWYRQILGQKVEFLVSFYNNEISEKSEIFDDQFSVERPDGSNFTLKIRSTKLEDSAMYFCASRVGQASNYGYTFGSGTRLTVV.

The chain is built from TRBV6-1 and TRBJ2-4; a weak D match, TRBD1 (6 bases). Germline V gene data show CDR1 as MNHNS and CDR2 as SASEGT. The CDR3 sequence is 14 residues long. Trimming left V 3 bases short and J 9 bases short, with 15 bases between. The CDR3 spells CASSEGAGRTIQYF. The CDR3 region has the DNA TGTGCCAGCAGTGAGGGGGCAGGAAGGACCATTCAGTACTTC.

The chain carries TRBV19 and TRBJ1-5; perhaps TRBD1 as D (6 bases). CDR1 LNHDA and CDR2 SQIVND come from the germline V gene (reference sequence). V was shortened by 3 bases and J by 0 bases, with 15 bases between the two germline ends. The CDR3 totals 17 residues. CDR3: CASSIASGAYSNQPQHF. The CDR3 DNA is TGTGCCAGTAGTATCGCTTCAGGGGCATATAGCAATCAGCCCCAGCATTTT.

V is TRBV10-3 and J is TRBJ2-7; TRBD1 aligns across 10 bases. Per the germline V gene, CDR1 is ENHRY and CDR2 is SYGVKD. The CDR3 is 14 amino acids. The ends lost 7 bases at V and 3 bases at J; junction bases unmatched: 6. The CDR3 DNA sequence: TGTGCCATCACATCGGGACAGGGGAACTACGAGCAGTACTTC. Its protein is CAITSGQGNYEQYF.

The CDR3 loop is CASRGTGADTQYF. Here the CDR3 DNA reads TGTGCCAGCAGGGGTACGGGGGCAGATACGCAGTATTTT. The chain has TRBV2 and TRBJ2-3, with D possibly being TRBD2 (6 bases). Per germline, CDR1 SNHLY and CDR2 FYNNEI. The V gene lost 6 bases and the J gene lost 4 bases, with 11 bases spanning the gap. The CDR3 is 13 residues long.

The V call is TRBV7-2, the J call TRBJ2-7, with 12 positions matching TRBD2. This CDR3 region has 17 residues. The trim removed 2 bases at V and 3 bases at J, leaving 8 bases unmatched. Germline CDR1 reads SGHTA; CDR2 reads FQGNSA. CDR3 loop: CASSLTGLAGGIYEQYF. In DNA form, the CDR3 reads TGTGCCAGCAGCTTAACCGGTCTAGCGGGAGGGATCTACGAGCAGTACTTC.

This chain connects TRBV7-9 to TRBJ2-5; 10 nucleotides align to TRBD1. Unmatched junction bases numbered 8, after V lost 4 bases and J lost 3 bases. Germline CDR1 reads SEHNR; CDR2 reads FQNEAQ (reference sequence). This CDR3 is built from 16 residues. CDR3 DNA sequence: TGTGCCAGCAGCTGGGGGGACAGGGGACAAAAAGAGACCCAGTACTTC. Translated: CASSWGDRGQKETQYF.

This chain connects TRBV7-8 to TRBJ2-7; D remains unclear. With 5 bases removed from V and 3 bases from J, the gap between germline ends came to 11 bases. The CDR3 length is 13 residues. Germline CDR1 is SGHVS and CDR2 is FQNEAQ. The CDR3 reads CASSTYSFYEQYF. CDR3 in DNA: TGTGCCAGCAGCACGTACAGTTTCTACGAGCAGTACTTC.

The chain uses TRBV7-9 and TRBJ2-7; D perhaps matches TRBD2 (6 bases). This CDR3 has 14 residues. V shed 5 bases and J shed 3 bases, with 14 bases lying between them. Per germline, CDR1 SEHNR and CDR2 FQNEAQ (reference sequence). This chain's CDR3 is CASSLVGDFYEQYF. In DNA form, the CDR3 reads TGTGCCAGCAGCCTCGTCGGGGACTTCTACGAGCAGTACTTC.

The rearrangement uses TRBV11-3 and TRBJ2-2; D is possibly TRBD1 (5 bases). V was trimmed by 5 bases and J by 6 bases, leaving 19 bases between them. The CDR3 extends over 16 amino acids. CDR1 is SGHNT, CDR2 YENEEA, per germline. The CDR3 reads CASSAARETESGELFF. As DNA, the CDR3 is TGTGCCAGCAGCGCGGCCCGTGAGACAGAATCCGGGGAGCTGTTTTTT.

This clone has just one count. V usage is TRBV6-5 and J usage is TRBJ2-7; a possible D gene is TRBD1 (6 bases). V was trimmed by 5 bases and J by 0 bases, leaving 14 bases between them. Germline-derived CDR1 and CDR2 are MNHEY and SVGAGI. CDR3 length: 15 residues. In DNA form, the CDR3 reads TGTGCCAGCAGTGCCGCGGACAGCAGCTCCTACGAGCAGTACTTC. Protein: CASSAADSSSYEQYF.

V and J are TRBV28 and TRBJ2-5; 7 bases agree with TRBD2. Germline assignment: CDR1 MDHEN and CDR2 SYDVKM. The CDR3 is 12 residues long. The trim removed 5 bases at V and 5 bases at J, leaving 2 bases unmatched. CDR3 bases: TGTGCCAGCAGTCGGGACTACGAGACCCAGTACTTC. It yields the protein CASSRDYETQYF.

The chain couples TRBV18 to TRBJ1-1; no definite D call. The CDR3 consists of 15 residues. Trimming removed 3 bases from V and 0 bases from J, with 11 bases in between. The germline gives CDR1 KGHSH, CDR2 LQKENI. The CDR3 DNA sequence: TGTGCCAGCTCACCCGTGGACTCCATGAACACTGAAGCTTTCTTT. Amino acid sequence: CASSPVDSMNTEAFF.

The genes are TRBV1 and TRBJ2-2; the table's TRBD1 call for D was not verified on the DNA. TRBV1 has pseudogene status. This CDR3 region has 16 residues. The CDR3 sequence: CTSSHPDRGGTGELFF. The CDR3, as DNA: TGCACCAGCAGCCACCCCGACAGGGGCGGCACCGGGGAGCTGTTTTTT.

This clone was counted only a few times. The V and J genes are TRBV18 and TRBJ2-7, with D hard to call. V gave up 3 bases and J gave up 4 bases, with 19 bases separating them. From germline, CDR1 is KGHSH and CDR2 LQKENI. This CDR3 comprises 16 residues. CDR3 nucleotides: TGTGCCAGCTCACCTGGTCTGAGCCCCAACAGATACGAGCAGTACTTC. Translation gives CASSPGLSPNRYEQYF.